One and the same sample provided the 17 T cell receptor beta chains below, sequenced in a study of Ad26.COV2.S vaccination and SARS-CoV-2 variants. Using immunoSEQ multiplex PCR, the repertoire was profiled, and TCRdb retains in-frame clones only, with some absent. The sample lists just under 250,000 clones, roughly 90% occurring once. Regarding treatment: some 20 received Ad26.COV2.S at low or high dose, single or two shots; roughly five received placebo; per-sample allocation not given. Sample collection was performed on day 63 after the first vaccine or placebo injection. The sequences come from peripheral blood, collected in a trial of Ad26.COV2.S vaccine versus placebo. These receptors were obtained from a person between 18 and 59 years old who received the Ad26.COV2.S COVID-19 vaccine or a placebo.

V and J are TRBV11-2 and TRBJ2-5, with 8 bases aligning to TRBD2. Germline V gene data show CDR1 as SGHAT and CDR2 as FQNNGV. CDR3 length: 15 amino acids. The trim removed 5 bases at V and 2 bases at J, leaving 7 bases unmatched. CDR3 sequence reads: CASSIPGGKQETQYF. DNA for the CDR3: TGTGCCAGCAGCATACCGGGGGGGAAACAAGAGACCCAGTACTTC. Together with reference TRBV11-2 and TRBJ2-5, the CDR3 gives the full variable domain: EAGVAQSPRYKIIEKRQSVAFWCNPISGHATLYWYQQILGQGPKLLIQFQNNGVVDDSQLPKDRFSAERLKGVDSTLKIQPAKLEDSAVYLCASSIPGGKQETQYFGPGTRLLVL.

The V call is TRBV11-2, the J call TRBJ1-6; unclear D gene. Germline V gene sequence: CDR1 SGHAT, CDR2 FQNNGV. The CDR3 extends over 13 amino acids. Trimming cost V 3 bases and J 10 bases, with 10 bases left between them. The CDR3 DNA is TGTGCCAGCAGCTTGGGAGTAAACTCACCCCTCCACTTT. Its translation is CASSLGVNSPLHF.

The chain links TRBV2 to TRBJ2-7, with no clear D. Germline-derived CDR1 and CDR2 are SNHLY and FYNNEI. The CDR3 has 15 residues. Trimming removed 0 bases from V and 7 bases from J, with 16 bases in between. This CDR3 reads CASSEAGRLLNEQYF. The CDR3 DNA reads as TGTGCCAGCAGTGAAGCCGGCAGGTTGTTGAATGAGCAGTACTTC.

The rearrangement uses TRBV14 and TRBJ1-1; D gene unclear. Germline loops: CDR1 SGHDN, CDR2 FVKESK. V gave up 0 bases and J gave up 2 bases, with 13 bases separating them. This CDR3 region has 16 residues. CDR3 amino acids: CASSQDGGQANTEAFF. The CDR3 DNA is TGTGCCAGCAGCCAAGATGGTGGTCAAGCCAACACTGAAGCTTTCTTT.

The rearrangement uses TRBV7-3 and TRBJ2-1; 10 nucleotides line up with TRBD2. Germline CDR1 reads SGHTA; CDR2 reads FQGTGA. This CDR3 spans 15 amino acids. After removal of 4 bases from V and 8 bases from J, the junction contained 8 bases not matched to a gene. CDR3 residues: CASSYPSSGSHEQFF. CDR3 DNA: TGTGCCAGCAGCTACCCATCTAGCGGGAGCCATGAGCAGTTCTTC.

The chain joins TRBV19 to TRBJ2-7; D call uncertain. The V gene lost 10 bases and the J gene lost 3 bases, with 7 bases spanning the gap. CDR3 size: 10 residues. Germline V gene lookup returns CDR1 LNHDA and CDR2 SQIVND (reference sequence). The CDR3 sequence: CATDGYEQYF. DNA for the CDR3: TGTGCCACCGACGGCTACGAGCAGTACTTC.

The V call is TRBV19, the J call TRBJ1-2; D gene unclear. V gave up 0 bases and J gave up 0 bases, with 8 bases separating them. CDR1 and CDR2 from the germline V gene are LNHDA and SQIVND (reference sequence). This CDR3 is built from 15 residues. The CDR3, as DNA: TGTGCCAGTAGTATAGATCCGGCACCTAACTATGGCTACACCTTC. It specifies CASSIDPAPNYGYTF.

This chain connects TRBV30 to TRBJ1-6, with D uncertain. CDR1 is GTSNPN and CDR2 is SVGIG in the germline V gene (reference sequence). V gave up 2 bases and J gave up 6 bases, with 8 bases separating them. The CDR3 is made up of 13 amino acids. The CDR3 region is CAWSPNSNSPLHF. Written as DNA, the CDR3 is TGTGCCTGGAGTCCCAACAGTAATTCACCCCTCCACTTT.

The chain couples TRBV5-8 to TRBJ1-1; perhaps TRBD1 as D (6 bases). The CDR3 covers 14 residues. The germline V and J ends were trimmed by 1 base and 4 bases, with 11 bases remaining between them. The V gene's germline CDR1 is SGHTS and CDR2 YDEGEE. CDR3 residues: CASSLKDSSTEAFF. The CDR3 bases are TGTGCCAGCAGCTTGAAGGACAGTTCCACTGAAGCTTTCTTT.

This clone has only one observation. The gene calls are TRBV6-5 and TRBJ1-4; D gene ambiguous. The germline gives CDR1 MNHEY, CDR2 SVGAGI. The V and J ends lost 5 bases and 5 bases respectively, with 6 bases between them. This CDR3 has 12 residues. The CDR3 loop reads CASSPLNEKLFF. The CDR3 DNA is TGTGCCAGCAGTCCCCTCAATGAAAAACTGTTTTTT.

To note about this clone: The sample contains more than one DNA sequence encoding this CDR3. This chain connects TRBV4-3 to TRBJ2-3; 8 bases line up with TRBD2. CDR1 and CDR2 from the germline V gene are LGHNA and YSLEER. The CDR3 contains 16 residues. V shed 0 bases and J 1 base; nucleotides not matched to a gene: 3. CDR3: CASSQEGAGGTDTQYF. The CDR3 region has the DNA TGCGCCAGCAGCCAAGAAGGAGCGGGGGGCACAGATACGCAGTATTTT.

V usage is TRBV18 and J usage is TRBJ2-2; maybe TRBD2 (5 bases). This CDR3 region has 19 residues. CDR1 and CDR2 from the germline V gene are KGHSH and LQKENI. Trimming took off 2 bases at V and 1 base at J, with 20 bases between the two ends. The CDR3 region is CASSPMEVDGVVNTGELFF. CDR3 in DNA: TGTGCCAGCTCACCAATGGAGGTAGACGGTGTGGTGAACACCGGGGAGCTGTTTTTT.

This clone was counted a single time. The chain combines TRBV27 with TRBJ2-2; tentative D call: TRBD2 (6 bases). Germline CDR1 and CDR2: MNHEY and SMNVEV (reference sequence). Trimming removed 5 bases at V and 4 bases at J, with 8 bases between. This CDR3 is built from 13 residues. The CDR3 DNA is TGTGCCAGCAGTATGGGACTCACCGGGGAGCTGTTTTTT. Translating gives CASSMGLTGELFF.

The V call is TRBV30, the J call TRBJ2-2, with D possibly TRBD2 on 6 matching bases. The CDR3 spans 14 residues. With 3 bases removed from V and 3 bases from J, the gap between germline ends came to 11 bases. CDR1 is GTSNPN and CDR2 is SVGIG in the germline V gene (reference sequence). The CDR3 loop reads CAWSRRADTGELFF. In DNA form, the CDR3 reads TGTGCCTGGAGCAGGAGGGCCGACACCGGGGAGCTGTTTTTT.

The chain combines TRBV9 with TRBJ2-3, with 13 bases matching TRBD2. The CDR3 is 16 residues long. V trimming: 4 bases; J trimming: 2 bases; junction bases outside the gene matches: 4. The germline V gene encodes CDR1 SGDLS and CDR2 YYNGEE. For the CDR3, the DNA is TGTGCCAGCAGCCCAGGGACTAGCGGGGTCACAGATACGCAGTATTTT. Residues: CASSPGTSGVTDTQYF. Full variable domain (rest looked up from reference TRBV9 and TRBJ2-3): DSGVTQTPKHLITATGQRVTLRCSPRSGDLSVYWYQQSLDQGLQFLIQYYNGEERAKGNILERFSAQQFPDLHSELNLSSLELGDSALYFCASSPGTSGVTDTQYFGPGTRLTVL.

The CDR3 is CASSTFAAGDTGELFF. CDR3 nucleotides: TGTGCCAGCAGTACATTCGCGGCAGGGGACACCGGGGAGCTGTTTTTT. The rearrangement joins TRBV6-4 to TRBJ2-2; D possibly corresponds to TRBD1 (6 bases). The CDR3 loop spans 16 amino acids. V gave up 5 bases and J gave up 3 bases, with 16 bases separating them. From germline, CDR1 is MRHNA and CDR2 SNTAGT.

This chain connects TRBV5-1 to TRBJ2-1, with 11 bases that match TRBD2. The J segment lost 3 bases and the V segment lost 5 bases, leaving 4 bases of the junction unmatched. The germline V gene has CDR1 SGHRS and CDR2 YFSETQ. This CDR3 contains 15 residues. The DNA for the CDR3 is TGCGCCAGCAGGCCTACTAGCGGGAGCTACAATGAGCAGTTCTTC. Translation gives CASRPTSGSYNEQFF.